The subject of this entry is one T cell receptor beta chain. The data are from a study of regulatory T cells in long-lasting Graves disease. To make TCR beta libraries, researchers used iRepertoire HTBI primers and Arm-PCR of CDR3 regions. Each CDR3 protein gets one entry after TCRdb re-called the multiplex PCR reads with MiXCR. Among 400,000 to 500,000 distinct CDR3 sequences listed, roughly 15% were seen once. Stated time point: newly diagnosed GD, antithyroid drugs for less than 3 months. From PBMCs, RNA was extracted and then used to make the TCR library. The length of the CDR3 is 15 residues. The junction had 6 bases not matched to a gene; V was cut back by 2 bases and J by 3 bases. Per germline, CDR1 SGDLS and CDR2 YYNGEE. The same specimen was also included in a second study, on T cells in Graves' hyperthyroidism and ophthalmopathy. Per that study: In the blood, most expanded thyroid clonotypes above 0.001 appeared as well.

The V and J genes are TRBV9 and TRBJ2-7; 9 bases agree with TRBD2. Sequenced material: peripheral blood mononuclear cells (PBMCs), taken at new diagnosis, from a patient treated with antithyroid drugs. The receptor comes from a woman aged 25 to 39 with Graves disease. The CDR3 region has the DNA TGTGCCAGCAGCGTCGGCGGGAGGGCGAACTACGAGCAGTACTTC. It is translated as CASSVGGRANYEQYF. Filled out from reference TRBV9 and TRBJ2-7, the complete variable domain reads DSGVTQTPKHLITATGQRVTLRCSPRSGDLSVYWYQQSLDQGLQFLIQYYNGEERAKGNILERFSAQQFPDLHSELNLSSLELGDSALYFCASSVGGRANYEQYFGPGTRLTVT.